A single T cell receptor (beta chain) is shown here with its context. Antigen: not known. This specimen comes from a study of identical twins. Notes on the study in general: For cord blood, abundant beta clonotypes had fewer insertions, unlike memory repertoires, which showed none. Modelling approaches yielded underestimates of out-of-frame TCR alpha sharing between monozygotic twins.

The V end lost 3 bases, the J end lost 11 bases, and 16 bases lay between the germline ends. The germline V gene has CDR1 DFQATT and CDR2 SNEGSKA (reference sequence). The CDR3 covers 13 residues. TCRdb analysed the 5' RACE reads with MiXCR anew, one entry per CDR3 protein. The data hold some 730,000 distinct CDR3 sequences, with about 18% observed a single time. A further study also used this sample, focusing on T cells expressing NK-cell markers. Per that study: T cells sorted in several experiments were restricted to alpha-beta TCR T cells by an anti-gamma-delta TCR antibody. Of the CD8+ T cell pool in about six donors, about 1.0-8% was accounted for by dominant NKG2C+ clonotypes.

Material: PBMCs. The V gene is TRBV20-1, the J gene TRBJ1-4, with D tentatively TRBD1 (5 bases). The receptor was isolated from a woman aged 18-29 years in good health. In DNA form, the CDR3 reads TGCAGTGCTAGTGAGGGCGGGGAGGGGAAACTGTTTTTT. Protein sequence: CSASEGGEGKLFF.